Presented here are 3 T cell receptor beta chains from one specimen sequenced in a study of blood T cell repertoires in COVID-19. Sequencing was performed with immunoSEQ multiplex PCR; in TCRdb, only in-frame clones are kept and a portion is missing. The data contain approximately 61,000 clones, 70% to 90% of them singletons. The specimen sequenced was peripheral blood. Receptors originate from a human donor in a cohort sampled during active COVID-19.

This clone was observed a handful of times. The gene calls are TRBV7-2 and TRBJ1-6; 10 nucleotides line up with TRBD1. CDR1 is SGHTA, CDR2 FQGNSA, per germline. The V and J ends lost 4 bases and 6 bases, in that order; junction bases with no gene match: 6. The CDR3 has 16 amino acids. CDR3 DNA: TGTGCCAGCAGCTCCCGGGACAGGGGCAGTAATTCACCCCTCCACTTT. Residues: CASSSRDRGSNSPLHF.

The chain employs TRBV5-1 and TRBJ2-7; TRBD1 agrees at 7 bases. The CDR3 spans 13 residues. CDR1 is SGHRS and CDR2 is YFSETQ in the germline V gene. Unmatched junction bases numbered 2, after V lost 3 bases and J lost 2 bases. The CDR3 region has the DNA TGCGCCAGCAGCTCCGGGACAGCCTACGAGCAGTACTTC. The encoded protein is CASSSGTAYEQYF.

The chain links TRBV28 to TRBJ2-3; 9 bases align to TRBD2. Trimming cost V 4 bases and J 6 bases; bases outside gene matches: 8. The CDR3 consists of 15 residues. Germline V gene sequence: CDR1 MDHEN, CDR2 SYDVKM. CDR3 region: CASSSGLAGVDTQYF. In DNA, the CDR3 is TGTGCCAGCAGTTCAGGGTTAGCGGGAGTGGATACGCAGTATTTT.